This TCR beta chain originates from a study of technical replicates of blood from several donors (TCRdb year 2017). To prepare the library, the immunoSEQ multiplex PCR assay was applied. Entries here come from immuneACCESS through TCRdb and include only in-frame sequences with V and J called. Some clones fail to appear in such tables; in the studies checked, an unresolved V gene covers under half of the shortfall, and the cause of the remainder is unknown. For this sample there are around 70,000 clones; around 93% appear just once. The top ten constitute 0.25% of the sample. V drops 3 bases and J drops 4 bases, leaving 15 bases in between. The CDR1 and CDR2 encoded by the germline V gene are SGHVS and FQNEAQ. There are 15 amino acids in the CDR3, from cysteine to phenylalanine inclusive. Only the CDR3 DNA is retained, 45 bases long and in frame from the first base. Concerning this clone itself: No cognate antigen has been identified for it. Per-base quality was not reported, and no clone a single base away is much larger than it.

The specimen was T cells isolated from PBMCs. The sequence derives from a human donor in good health. The chain is encoded by TRBV7-8 joined to TRBJ1-2, with a weak D call of TRBD1 (5 bases match). CDR3 protein: CASSFTSGGIYGYTF. The nucleotides read TGTGCCAGCAGCTTTACCTCGGGGGGAATCTATGGCTACACCTTC.